Listed below are T cell receptor beta chains from one sample, sequenced in a study of T cell changes during pregnancy in multiple sclerosis. TCRdb's table, derived via immunoSEQ multiplex PCR, lists solely in-frame clones and lacks some. This table has about 50,000 clones, nearly 95% appearing once. The material was CD4+ T cells from peripheral blood mononuclear cells, obtained in the second trimester of pregnancy. Receptors originate from a female donor with multiple sclerosis, enrolled in a pregnancy study. The CDR3 runs from the conserved cysteine through the conserved F or W. D genes are given only for firm matches. Only some rows state a clone size, as once, few, many or a class for expanded clones.

TRBJ2-3	TRBD2	.	16	TRBV10-3	CAISVTTSGGTDTQYF	TGTGCCATCAGTGTGACGACTAGCGGGGGCACAGATACGCAGTATTTT
TRBJ2-7	TRBD1	.	14	TRBV7-2	CASSRTGGSYEQYF	TGTGCCAGCAGCCGGACAGGGGGTTCCTACGAGCAGTACTTC
TRBJ2-3	TRBD2	.	21	TRBV7-8	CASSERRTSGGAFNTTDTQYF	TGTGCCAGCAGCGAAAGGCGGACTAGCGGGGGGGCCTTCAACACAACAGATACGCAGTATTTT
TRBJ1-4	.	.	14	TRBV19	CASDSGESREKLFF	TGTGCCAGTGACAGCGGGGAGTCGAGAGAAAAACTGTTTTTT
TRBJ1-6	.	.	13	TRBV30	CAWKGLSHSPLHF	TGTGCCTGGAAGGGGTTGTCGCATTCACCCCTCCACTTT
TRBJ2-3	TRBD2	.	17	TRBV11-1	CASSAQLAGASTDTQYF	TGTGCCAGCAGCGCCCAACTAGCGGGGGCTAGCACAGATACGCAGTATTTT
TRBJ2-7	TRBD1	.	17	TRBV30	CAWSIETGTGATYEQYF	TGTGCCTGGAGCATCGAAACCGGGACAGGGGCGACCTACGAGCAGTACTTC
TRBJ2-1	TRBD1	.	15	TRBV28	CASSTTGQGSNEQFF	TGTGCCAGCAGTACGACGGGACAGGGCTCCAATGAGCAGTTCTTC
TRBJ1-1	.	.	12	TRBV2	CASRGAQFEAFF	TGTGCCAGCAGAGGTGCACAGTTTGAAGCTTTCTTT
TRBJ1-4	.	.	13	TRBV2	CASRPGGEEKLFF	TGTGCCAGCCGCCCGGGAGGAGAAGAAAAACTGTTTTTT
TRBJ1-6	.	.	17	TRBV11-2	CASSPYSLRIRASPLHF	TGTGCCAGCAGCCCATACAGCCTCCGGATCAGAGCTTCACCCCTCCACTTT
TRBJ1-1	.	.	14	TRBV21-1	CASSKGRTQTEAFF	TGTGCCAGCAGCAAAGGCCGGACACAAACTGAAGCTTTCTTT
TRBJ1-2	TRBD1	once	14	TRBV7-9	CASRNTGANYGYTF	TGTGCCAGCAGGAACACAGGGGCGAACTATGGCTACACCTTC
TRBJ1-4	.	.	17	TRBV30	CAWSVGGARLMDEKLFF	TGTGCCTGGAGTGTAGGGGGGGCGCGATTGATGGACGAAAAACTGTTTTTT
TRBJ2-5	TRBD2	.	13	TRBV29-1	CSVAGLEGETQYF	TGCAGCGTTGCAGGACTAGAGGGAGAGACCCAGTACTTC
TRBJ1-1	.	.	15	TRBV6-1	CASSVRGRERIEAFF	TGTGCCAGCAGTGTAAGGGGGAGAGAGAGGATAGAAGCTTTCTTT
TRBJ1-5	.	once	16	TRBV6-6	CASRGSSQGVVEPQHF	TGTGCCAGCAGGGGATCGTCGCAGGGCGTTGTTGAGCCCCAGCATTTT
TRBJ1-1	.	.	12	TRBV5-1	CASSQTRTEAFF	TGCGCCAGCAGCCAAACAAGAACTGAAGCTTTCTTT